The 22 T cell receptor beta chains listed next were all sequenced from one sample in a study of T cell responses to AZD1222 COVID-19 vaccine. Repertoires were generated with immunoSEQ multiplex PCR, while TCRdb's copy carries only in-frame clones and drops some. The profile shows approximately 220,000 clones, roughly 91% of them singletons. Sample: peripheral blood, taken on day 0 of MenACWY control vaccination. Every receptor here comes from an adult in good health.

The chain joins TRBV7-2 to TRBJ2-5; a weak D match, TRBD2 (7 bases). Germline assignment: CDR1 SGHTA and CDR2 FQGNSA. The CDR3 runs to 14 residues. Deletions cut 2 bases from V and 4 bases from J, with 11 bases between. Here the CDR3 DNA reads TGTGCCAGCAGCTTAACGGGGGGCGGAGAGACCCAGTACTTC. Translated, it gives CASSLTGGGETQYF.

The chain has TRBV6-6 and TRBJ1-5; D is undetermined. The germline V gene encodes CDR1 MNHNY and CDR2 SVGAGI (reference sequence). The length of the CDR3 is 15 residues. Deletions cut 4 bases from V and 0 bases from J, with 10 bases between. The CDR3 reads CASSFPTSSNQPQHF. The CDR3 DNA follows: TGTGCCAGCAGTTTCCCGACAAGTAGCAATCAGCCCCAGCATTTT.

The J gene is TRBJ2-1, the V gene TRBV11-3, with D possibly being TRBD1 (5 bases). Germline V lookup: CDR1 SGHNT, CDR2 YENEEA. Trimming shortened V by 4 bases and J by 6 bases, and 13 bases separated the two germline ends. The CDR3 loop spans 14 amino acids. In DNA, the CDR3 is TGTGCCAGCAGCTCCCACGCTCAGGGCAATGAGCAGTTCTTC. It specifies CASSSHAQGNEQFF.

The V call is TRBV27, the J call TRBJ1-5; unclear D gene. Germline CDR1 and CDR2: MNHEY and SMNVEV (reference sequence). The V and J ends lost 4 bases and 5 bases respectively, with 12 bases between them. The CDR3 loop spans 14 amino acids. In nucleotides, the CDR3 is TGTGCCAGCAGTTCCCGGGCCGCTCATCAGCCCCAGCATTTT. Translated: CASSSRAAHQPQHF.

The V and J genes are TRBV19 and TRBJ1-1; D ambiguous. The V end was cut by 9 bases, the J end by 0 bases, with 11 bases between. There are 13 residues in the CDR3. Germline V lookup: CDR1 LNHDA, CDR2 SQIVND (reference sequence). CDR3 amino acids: CASQDGLNTEAFF. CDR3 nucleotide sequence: TGTGCCAGCCAGGACGGTTTGAACACTGAAGCTTTCTTT.

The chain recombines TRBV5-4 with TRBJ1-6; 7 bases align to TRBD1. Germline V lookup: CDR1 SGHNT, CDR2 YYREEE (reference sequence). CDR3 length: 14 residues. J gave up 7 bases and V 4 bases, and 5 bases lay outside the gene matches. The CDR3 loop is CASSLRGSNSPLHF. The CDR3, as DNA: TGTGCCAGCAGCCTCAGGGGGTCCAATTCACCCCTCCACTTT.

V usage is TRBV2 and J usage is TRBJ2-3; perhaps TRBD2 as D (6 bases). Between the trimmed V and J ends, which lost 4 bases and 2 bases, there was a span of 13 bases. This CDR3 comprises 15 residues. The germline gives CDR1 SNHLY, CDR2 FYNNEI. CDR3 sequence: CASSAGGLNTDTQYF. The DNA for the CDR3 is TGTGCCAGCAGTGCTGGGGGACTGAACACAGATACGCAGTATTTT.

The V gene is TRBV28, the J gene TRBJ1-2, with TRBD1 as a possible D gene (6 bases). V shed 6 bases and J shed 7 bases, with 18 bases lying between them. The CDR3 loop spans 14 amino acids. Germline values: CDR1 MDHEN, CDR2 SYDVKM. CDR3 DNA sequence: TGTGCCAGCAGCCCTCCGGGGGCCCCGAGTGGCTACACCTTC. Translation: CASSPPGAPSGYTF.

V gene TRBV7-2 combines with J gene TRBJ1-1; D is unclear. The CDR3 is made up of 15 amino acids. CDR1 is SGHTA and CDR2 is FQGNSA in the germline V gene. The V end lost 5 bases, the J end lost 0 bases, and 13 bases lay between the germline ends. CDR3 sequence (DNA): TGTGCCAGCAGCCTCGGACGGATTGTGAACACTGAAGCTTTCTTT. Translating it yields CASSLGRIVNTEAFF.

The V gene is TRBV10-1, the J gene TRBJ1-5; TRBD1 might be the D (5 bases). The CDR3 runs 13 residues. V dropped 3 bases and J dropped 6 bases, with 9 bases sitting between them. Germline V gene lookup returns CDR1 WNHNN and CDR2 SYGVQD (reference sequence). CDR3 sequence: CASSDRVVQPQHF. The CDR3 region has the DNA TGCGCCAGCAGTGACAGGGTGGTTCAGCCCCAGCATTTT.

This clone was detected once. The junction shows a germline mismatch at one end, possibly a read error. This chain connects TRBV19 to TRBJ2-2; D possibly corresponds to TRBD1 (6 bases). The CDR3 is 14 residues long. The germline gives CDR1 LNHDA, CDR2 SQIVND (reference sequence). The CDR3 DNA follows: TGTGCCAGTAGTTGGGGGCAGAACCCCGGGGAGCTGTTTTTT. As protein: CASSWGQNPGELFF.

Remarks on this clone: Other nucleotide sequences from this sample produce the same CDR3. The CDR3 nucleotides read TGTGCCAGCAGTGTTAATCAGCCCCAGCATTTT. Its translation: CASSVNQPQHF. This chain uses TRBV28 with TRBJ1-5, with D uncertain. The V gene's germline CDR1 is MDHEN and CDR2 SYDVKM. Trimming shortened V by 5 bases and J by 4 bases, and 3 bases separated the two germline ends. CDR3 length equals 11 residues.

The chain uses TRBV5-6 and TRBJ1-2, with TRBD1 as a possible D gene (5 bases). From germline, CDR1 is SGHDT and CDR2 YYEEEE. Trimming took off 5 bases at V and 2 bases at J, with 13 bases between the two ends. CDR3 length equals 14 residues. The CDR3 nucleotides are TGTGCCAGCAGTTTTACAGGTCGGAACTATGGCTACACCTTC. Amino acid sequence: CASSFTGRNYGYTF.

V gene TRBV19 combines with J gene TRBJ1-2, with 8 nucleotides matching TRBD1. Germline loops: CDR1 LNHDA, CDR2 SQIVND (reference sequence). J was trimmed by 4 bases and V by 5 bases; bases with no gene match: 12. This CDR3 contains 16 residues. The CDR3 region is CASSFTGQGRGYGYTF. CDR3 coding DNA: TGTGCCAGTAGTTTCACCGGACAGGGCCGGGGCTATGGCTACACCTTC.

DNA of the CDR3: TGTGCCAGCAGTTCCGGACGAAGCACAGATACGCAGTATTTT. Protein sequence: CASSSGRSTDTQYF. The chain uses TRBV27 and TRBJ2-3; D is unresolved. This CDR3 spans 14 amino acids. Germline-derived CDR1 and CDR2 are MNHEY and SMNVEV (reference sequence). Trimming pared 4 bases from V and 0 bases from J, leaving 8 bases between.

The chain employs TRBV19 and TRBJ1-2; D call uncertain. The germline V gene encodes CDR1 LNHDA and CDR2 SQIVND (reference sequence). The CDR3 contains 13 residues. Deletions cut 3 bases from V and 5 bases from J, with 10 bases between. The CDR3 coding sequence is TGTGCCAGTAGTATCGGGGTTGAGTATGGCTACACCTTC. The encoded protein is CASSIGVEYGYTF.

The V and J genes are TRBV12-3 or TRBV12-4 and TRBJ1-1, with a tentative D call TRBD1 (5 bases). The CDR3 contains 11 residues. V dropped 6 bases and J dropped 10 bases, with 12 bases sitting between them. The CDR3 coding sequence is TGTGCCAGCAGATCCAGGGCAAGAGCTTTCTTT. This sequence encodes CASRSRARAFF.

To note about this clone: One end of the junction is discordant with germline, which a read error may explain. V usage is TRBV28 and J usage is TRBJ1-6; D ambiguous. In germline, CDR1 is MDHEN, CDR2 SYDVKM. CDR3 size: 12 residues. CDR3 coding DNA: TGTGCCAGCAGTTCCCAAGGTCGGCCGTGGGCCTTT. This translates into CASSSQGRPWAF.

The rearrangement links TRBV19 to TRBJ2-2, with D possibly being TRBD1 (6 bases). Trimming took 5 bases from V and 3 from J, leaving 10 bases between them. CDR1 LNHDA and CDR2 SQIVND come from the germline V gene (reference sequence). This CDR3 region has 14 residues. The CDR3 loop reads CASSRAGDTGELFF. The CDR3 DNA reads TGTGCCAGTAGTCGGGCAGGGGACACCGGGGAGCTGTTTTTT.

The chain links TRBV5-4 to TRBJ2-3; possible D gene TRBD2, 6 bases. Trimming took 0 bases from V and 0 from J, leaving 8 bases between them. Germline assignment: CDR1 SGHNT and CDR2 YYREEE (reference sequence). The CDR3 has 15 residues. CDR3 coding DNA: TGTGCCAGCAGCTTGGAACTAGCTAGCACAGATACGCAGTATTTT. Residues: CASSLELASTDTQYF.

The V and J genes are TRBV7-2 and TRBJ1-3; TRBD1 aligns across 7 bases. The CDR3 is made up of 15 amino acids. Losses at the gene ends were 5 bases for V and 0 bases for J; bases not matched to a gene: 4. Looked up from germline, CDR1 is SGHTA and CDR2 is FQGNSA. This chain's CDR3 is CASSGTVSSGNTIYF. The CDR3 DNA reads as TGTGCCAGCAGCGGGACAGTAAGCTCTGGAAACACCATATATTTT.

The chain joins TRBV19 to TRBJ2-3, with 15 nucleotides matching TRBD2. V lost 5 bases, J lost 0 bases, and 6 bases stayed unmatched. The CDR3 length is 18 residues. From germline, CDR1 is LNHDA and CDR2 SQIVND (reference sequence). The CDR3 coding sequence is TGTGCCAGTAGTTCCGGACTAGCGGGGGGGAAAAGCACAGATACGCAGTATTTT. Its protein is CASSSGLAGGKSTDTQYF.